These T cell receptor beta chains were read from a single sample in a study of neoadjuvant anti-PD-1 for oral cavity cancer. Using immunoSEQ multiplex PCR, the repertoire was profiled, and TCRdb retains in-frame clones only, with some absent. The top ten clones hold around 3.7% of a sample with some 31,000 clones, almost 80% of them seen once. The specimen comprised PBMCs, sampled after nivolumab (anti-PD-1) treatment. Receptors originate from a person between 40 and 85 years old with oral cavity squamous cell carcinoma. Each CDR3 is given with its conserved first and last residue. The D gene is left open where the match is weak. Clone size, where shown, is once, few, many, or a class for clones that have expanded.

D gene	clone size	CDR3 length	V gene	J gene	CDR3 protein	CDR3 DNA
TRBD1	-	15	TRBV19	TRBJ1-2	CASSISGQGNYGYTF	TGTGCCAGTAGTATCTCGGGACAGGGTAACTATGGCTACACCTTC
-	-	15	TRBV4-3	TRBJ2-3	CASSQEWQSGDTQYF	TGCGCCAGCAGCCAAGAATGGCAGTCTGGGGATACGCAGTATTTT
-	-	15	TRBV5-6	TRBJ2-3	CASSLTGLTRDTQYF	TGTGCCAGCAGCTTGACGGGCCTAACTAGAGATACGCAGTATTTT
-	few	14	TRBV2	TRBJ1-2	CASSAGPTNYGYTF	TGTGCCAGCAGTGCGGGACCTACTAACTATGGCTACACCTTC
TRBD1	-	13	TRBV7-6	TRBJ1-2	CASSLGQGYGYTF	TGTGCCAGCAGCTTAGGACAGGGGTATGGCTACACCTTC
-	few	12	TRBV11-2	TRBJ1-2	CASSLRHSGYTF	TGTGCCAGCAGCCTAAGACATAGCGGCTACACCTTC
TRBD1	-	18	TRBV19	TRBJ1-4	CASSIASHRGSTNEKLFF	TGTGCCAGTAGTATAGCCTCACACAGGGGGTCAACTAATGAAAAACTGTTTTTT
-	-	16	TRBV5-1	TRBJ2-3	CASSLAVAQHTDTQYF	TGCGCCAGCAGCTTGGCGGTCGCGCAACACACAGATACGCAGTATTTT
TRBD1	few	16	TRBV4-2	TRBJ1-6	CASSQTGGPGNSPLHF	TGTGCCAGCAGCCAAACAGGGGGACCCGGGAATTCACCCCTCCACTTT
-	-	11	TRBV6-1	TRBJ1-2	CASSDTYGYTF	TGTGCCAGCAGTGACACCTATGGCTACACCTTC
TRBD1	-	15	TRBV28	TRBJ2-3	CASSLTGGFTDTQYF	TGTGCCAGCAGTTTGACAGGGGGATTCACAGATACGCAGTATTTT
TRBD1	-	15	TRBV19	TRBJ1-1	CASSTSTGPNTEAFF	TGTGCCAGTAGTACCTCGACAGGGCCGAACACTGAAGCTTTCTTT
-	once	15	TRBV7-9	TRBJ2-7	CASSPLRGRGNEQYF	TGTGCCAGCAGCCCCCTTCGGGGGCGCGGTAACGAGCAGTACTTC
TRBD1	-	13	TRBV11-2	TRBJ2-4	CASRQGPPNIQYF	TGTGCCAGTAGACAGGGCCCCCCAAACATTCAGTACTTC
-	-	16	TRBV18	TRBJ1-2	CASSPPAAGRRYGYTF	TGTGCCAGCTCACCACCGGCGGCAGGGCGGCGGTATGGCTACACCTTC
TRBD2	-	16	TRBV25-1	TRBJ2-1	CASSLLGRGKMGEQFF	TGTGCCAGCAGTCTTCTTGGGCGGGGGAAGATGGGTGAGCAGTTCTTC
-	-	14	TRBV19	TRBJ2-1	CASSTGPIYNEQFF	TGTGCCAGTAGTACGGGACCCATCTACAATGAGCAGTTCTTC
-	-	15	TRBV10-3	TRBJ2-3	CAISDGGSGTDTQYF	TGTGCCATCAGTGACGGGGGTTCTGGCACAGATACGCAGTATTTT
TRBD1	-	15	TRBV7-2	TRBJ1-3	CASSPGQGAGNTIYF	TGTGCCAGCAGCCCGGGACAGGGGGCTGGAAACACCATATATTTT
-	-	14	TRBV27	TRBJ2-5	CASRPPGLQETQYF	TGTGCCAGCAGGCCGCCGGGGCTACAAGAGACCCAGTACTTC
-	few	14	TRBV19	TRBJ1-2	CASSISGQIYGYTF	TGTGCCAGTAGTATCTCCGGACAAATCTATGGCTACACCTTC
TRBD1	-	14	TRBV9	TRBJ2-2	CASRTGVSDGELFF	TGTGCCAGCCGGACAGGGGTCTCTGACGGGGAGCTGTTTTTT
-	-	15	TRBV5-1	TRBJ2-3	CASSLELVGTDTQYF	TGCGCCAGCAGCTTGGAGCTAGTTGGCACAGATACGCAGTATTTT
TRBD2	once	15	TRBV28	TRBJ2-7	CASRTPGGSIYEQYF	TGTGCCAGCAGGACCCCGGGGGGGTCTATCTACGAGCAGTACTTC
-	-	16	TRBV30	TRBJ1-5	CAWSSSLTASNQPQHF	TGTGCCTGGAGCTCATCTTTAACGGCGAGCAATCAGCCCCAGCATTTT
-	-	14	TRBV5-1	TRBJ2-5	CASSLRGRAETQYF	TGCGCCAGCAGCTTGCGGGGGCGCGCAGAGACCCAGTACTTC
TRBD1	-	13	TRBV6-5	TRBJ1-2	CASSPGGRYGYTF	TGTGCCAGCAGCCCAGGGGGCAGATATGGCTACACCTTC
-	-	15	TRBV4-3	TRBJ2-4	CASSQDAVAKNIQYF	TGCGCCAGCAGCCAAGACGCGGTAGCCAAAAACATTCAGTACTTC
TRBD1	-	15	TRBV4-2	TRBJ1-5	CASSQGQNSNQPQHF	TGTGCCAGCAGCCAGGGACAGAATAGCAATCAGCCCCAGCATTTT
TRBD1	-	15	TRBV7-8	TRBJ1-1	CASSAVGTGRTEAFF	TGTGCCAGCAGCGCCGTTGGGACAGGGCGAACTGAAGCTTTCTTT
-	-	13	TRBV25-1	TRBJ1-1	CASSPQGGTEAFF	TGTGCCAGCAGTCCCCAGGGTGGCACTGAAGCTTTCTTT
-	-	11	TRBV19	TRBJ1-2	CASSRNYGYTF	TGTGCCAGTAGTAGGAACTATGGCTACACCTTC
-	-	17	TRBV21-1	TRBJ2-6	CASSVQGLRSGANVLTF	TGTGCCAGCAGCGTTCAGGGGTTGCGCTCTGGGGCCAACGTCCTGACTTTC
-	few	16	TRBV28	TRBJ1-5	CASSRGGRDSNQPQHF	TGTGCCAGCAGCCGGGGAGGGAGGGACAGCAATCAGCCCCAGCATTTT
-	-	15	TRBV23-1	TRBJ1-5	CASSQSQDSNQPQHF	TGCGCCAGCAGTCAATCACAGGATAGCAATCAGCCCCAGCATTTT
-	-	11	TRBV11-2	TRBJ2-1	CASTQLNEQFF	TGTGCCAGCACCCAATTAAATGAGCAGTTCTTC
TRBD1	-	15	TRBV11-2	TRBJ2-1	CASSLFGQGYNEQFF	TGTGCCAGCAGCTTATTCGGACAGGGGTACAATGAGCAGTTCTTC
-	-	15	TRBV7-9	TRBJ2-5	CASSLAEGREKTQYF	TGTGCCAGCAGCTTAGCGGAGGGCAGGGAAAAGACCCAGTACTTC
TRBD2	-	16	TRBV10-2	TRBJ2-3	CASTGDSGGPSDTQYF	TGCGCCAGCACTGGGGATAGCGGGGGGCCGTCAGATACGCAGTATTTT
-	-	13	TRBV4-3	TRBJ2-7	CASSQGLDYEQYF	TGCGCCAGCAGCCAAGGTCTCGACTACGAGCAGTACTTC
TRBD1	-	17	TRBV4-3	TRBJ1-3	CASSHSPGQGAGNTIYF	TGCGCCAGCAGCCATTCCCCGGGACAGGGAGCTGGAAACACCATATATTTT
-	-	14	TRBV7-8	TRBJ2-3	CASSLGLLADTQYF	TGTGCCAGCAGCTTAGGCCTTCTGGCAGATACGCAGTATTTT
-	-	16	TRBV19	TRBJ1-5	CASSVQTGRGNQPQHF	TGTGCCAGTAGTGTCCAGACTGGGAGGGGCAATCAGCCCCAGCATTTT
-	once	13	TRBV11-3	TRBJ1-1	CASSLFQETEAFF	TGTGCCAGCAGCCTATTCCAGGAGACTGAAGCTTTCTTT
TRBD2	-	16	TRBV12-5	TRBJ2-1	CASGPLAGGPYNEQFF	TGTGCTAGTGGCCCACTAGCGGGGGGGCCCTACAATGAGCAGTTCTTC
-	-	14	TRBV6-6	TRBJ1-1	CVSSYSGLNTEAFF	TGTGTCAGCAGTTACTCTGGCCTGAACACTGAAGCTTTCTTT
-	-	15	TRBV2	TRBJ2-2	CASTGREPGTGELFF	TGTGCCAGCACTGGAAGGGAGCCCGGCACCGGGGAGCTGTTTTTT
-	-	17	TRBV4-3	TRBJ2-1	CASSQEFGSGIYNEQFF	TGCGCCAGCAGCCAAGAGTTCGGCAGTGGGATTTACAATGAGCAGTTCTTC
-	-	14	TRBV7-2	TRBJ1-2	CASSPGFEVYGYTF	TGTGCCAGCAGCCCAGGGTTTGAGGTCTATGGCTACACCTTC
-	-	11	TRBV6-6	TRBJ2-7	CASSRSYEQYF	TGTGCCAGCAGCCGGTCCTACGAGCAGTACTTC
TRBD1	-	16	TRBV12-5	TRBJ2-5	CASGLAGDRGQETQYF	TGTGCTAGTGGTTTGGCAGGGGACAGGGGGCAAGAGACCCAGTACTTC
TRBD2	-	14	TRBV11-3	TRBJ2-5	CASSLGAGRETQYF	TGTGCCAGCAGCTTAGGAGCGGGGAGGGAGACCCAGTACTTC
-	once	14	TRBV2	TRBJ1-2	CASRRTARGYGYTF	TGTGCCAGCAGGAGGACAGCCAGGGGCTATGGCTACACCTTC
-	-	16	TRBV4-3	TRBJ1-3	CASSQENRQYGNTIYF	TGCGCCAGCAGCCAAGAGAACCGACAGTATGGAAACACCATATATTTT
TRBD2	-	15	TRBV15	TRBJ2-4	CATSGAGGPQNIQYF	TGTGCCACCAGCGGAGCGGGGGGGCCACAAAACATTCAGTACTTC